Below, 3 T cell receptor beta chains from the same sample are listed, as sequenced in a study of blood T cell repertoires in COVID-19. Some clones are missing from TCRdb's copy, which holds only in-frame ones; the method was immunoSEQ multiplex PCR. The sample lists under 300,000 clones, about nine tenths occurring once. Sequenced material: peripheral blood. The receptors here all came from a man between 60 and 75 years old with acute or convalescent COVID-19.

The rearrangement links TRBV7-2 to TRBJ2-1, with D unresolved. V lost 3 bases to trimming and J lost 4 bases, with 10 bases between them. The CDR3 extends over 14 amino acids. CDR1 is SGHTA, CDR2 FQGNSA, per germline. The CDR3 region has the DNA TGTGCCAGCAGCTTGCACAGTGATTACAATGAGCAGTTCTTC. Amino acids: CASSLHSDYNEQFF.

This chain uses TRBV29-1 with TRBJ2-7, with 9 nucleotides matching TRBD1. Looked up from germline, CDR1 is SQVTM and CDR2 is ANQGSEA. The CDR3 is made up of 13 amino acids. V trimming: 6 bases; J trimming: 6 bases; junction bases outside the gene matches: 9. The CDR3 DNA sequence: TGCAGCGTCTCCGGGACAGGGCTGGGCGAGCAGTACTTC. This sequence encodes CSVSGTGLGEQYF.

A few counts support this clone. V usage is TRBV9 and J usage is TRBJ1-3; D possibly corresponds to TRBD1 (6 bases). Germline-derived CDR1 and CDR2 are SGDLS and YYNGEE. V lost 1 base, J lost 5 bases, and 13 bases lay in between. The CDR3 has 15 amino acids. In nucleotides, the CDR3 is TGTGCCAGCAGCGTACTGGGGGCCCAAAGAAACACCATATATTTT. Translation: CASSVLGAQRNTIYF.